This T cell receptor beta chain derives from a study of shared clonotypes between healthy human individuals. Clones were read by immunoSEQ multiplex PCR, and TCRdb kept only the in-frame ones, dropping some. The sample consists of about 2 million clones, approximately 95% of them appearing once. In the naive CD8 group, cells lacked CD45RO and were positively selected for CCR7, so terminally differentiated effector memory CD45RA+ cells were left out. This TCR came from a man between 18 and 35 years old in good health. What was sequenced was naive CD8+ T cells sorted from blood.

The chain's CDR3 is CASSEIWDGLYEQYF. Here the CDR3 DNA reads TGTGCCAGCAGTGAAATTTGGGACGGCCTCTACGAGCAGTACTTC. The chain combines TRBV2 with TRBJ2-7; the D gene could be TRBD1 or TRBD2 (5 bases each). V gave up 2 bases and J gave up 3 bases, with 14 bases separating them. CDR3 size: 15 residues. Germline V gene data show CDR1 as SNHLY and CDR2 as FYNNEI.